This T cell receptor beta chain was retrieved from a study of shared clonotypes between healthy human individuals. Study-wide context: There were three CD4 naive, three CD4 memory, two CD8 naive and one CD8 memory plates per donor.

Findings and limits, study-wide: Generally, naive subsets came out with larger estimated richness than memory subsets. Donor clonotype sharing was expected to depend on sequencing depth.

The ends were cut back, 4 bases at V and 3 bases at J, with 14 bases in the middle. This CDR3 contains 14 residues. Germline lookup yields CDR1 SGHDT and CDR2 YYEEEE. As concerns this clone: Its antigen is not known.

The repertoire was sequenced with immunoSEQ multiplex PCR; TCRdb's copy has only in-frame clones and lacks some. The profile covers about 960,000 clones, with 70% to 85% appearing a single time and approximately 1.5% taken by the ten largest. Each sample came from a Caucasian adult donor living in Nashville, Tennessee. Sequenced material: memory CD4+ T cells sorted from blood. Subset in this sample: CD45RA-negative fraction. This sequence originates from a man younger than 30 in good health. The chain uses TRBV5-6 and TRBJ2-7, with D perhaps TRBD2 (5 bases). The CDR3 loop reads CASSPRTWDYEQYF. The CDR3 coding sequence is TGTGCCAGCAGCCCACGGACTTGGGACTACGAGCAGTACTTC.